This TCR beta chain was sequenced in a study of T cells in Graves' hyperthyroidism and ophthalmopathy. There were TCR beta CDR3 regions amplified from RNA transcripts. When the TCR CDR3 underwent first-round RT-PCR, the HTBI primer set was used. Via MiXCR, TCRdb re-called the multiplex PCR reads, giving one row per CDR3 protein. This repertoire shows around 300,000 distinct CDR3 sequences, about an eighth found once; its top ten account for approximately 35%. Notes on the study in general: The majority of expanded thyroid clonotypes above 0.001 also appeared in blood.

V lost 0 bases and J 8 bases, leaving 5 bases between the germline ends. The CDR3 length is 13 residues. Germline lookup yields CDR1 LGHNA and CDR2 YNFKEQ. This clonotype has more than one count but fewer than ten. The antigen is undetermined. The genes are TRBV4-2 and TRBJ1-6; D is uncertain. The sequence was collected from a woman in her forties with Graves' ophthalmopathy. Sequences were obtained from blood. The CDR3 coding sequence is TGTGCCAGCAGCCAAGACAGATATTCACCCCTCCACTTT. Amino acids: CASSQDRYSPLHF.